This TCR beta chain was captured in a study of blood T cell repertoires in COVID-19. For the study at large: Acute-phase and convalescent COVID-19 samples originated in the United States, Italy and Spain. T cells, B-cell-depleted T cells, or PBMCs supplied cDNA or gDNA.

V lost 1 base to trimming and J lost 2 bases, with 11 bases between them. Germline V gives CDR1 SQVTM, CDR2 ANQGSEA. The CDR3 covers 14 residues. In the original analysis: It was from reference gene primer amplification that nucleated cell counts were estimated. TCRdb's table, derived via immunoSEQ multiplex PCR, lists solely in-frame clones and lacks some. The DNA was the basis for D and trimming; V, J and clone size are from that table. Of approximately 110,000 clones listed, 80% to 85% are singletons. Sequences were obtained from peripheral blood. The rearrangement joins TRBV29-1 to TRBJ1-2; no clear D gene. The sequence came from a woman in her 70s with acute or convalescent COVID-19. CDR3 nucleotide sequence: TGCAGCGTTGAAGTAAACAGAGAGAACTATGGCTACACCTTC. It encodes CSVEVNRENYGYTF.